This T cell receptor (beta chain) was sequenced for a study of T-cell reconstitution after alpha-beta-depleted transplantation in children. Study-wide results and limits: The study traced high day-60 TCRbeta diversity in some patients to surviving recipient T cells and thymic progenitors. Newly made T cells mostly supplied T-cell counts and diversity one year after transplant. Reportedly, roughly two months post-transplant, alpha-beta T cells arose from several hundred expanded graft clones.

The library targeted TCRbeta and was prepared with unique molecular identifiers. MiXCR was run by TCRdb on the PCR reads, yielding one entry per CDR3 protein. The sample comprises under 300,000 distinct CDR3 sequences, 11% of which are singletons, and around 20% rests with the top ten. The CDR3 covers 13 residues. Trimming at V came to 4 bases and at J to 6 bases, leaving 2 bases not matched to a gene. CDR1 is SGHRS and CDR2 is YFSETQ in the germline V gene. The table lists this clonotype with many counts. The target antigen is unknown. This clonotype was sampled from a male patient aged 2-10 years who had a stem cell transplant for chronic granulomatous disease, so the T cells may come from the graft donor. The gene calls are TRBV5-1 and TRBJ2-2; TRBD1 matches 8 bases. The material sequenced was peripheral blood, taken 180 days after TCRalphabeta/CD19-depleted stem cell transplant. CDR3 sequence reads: CASSRQGPGELFF. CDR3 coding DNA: TGCGCCAGCAGCCGACAGGGGCCCGGGGAGCTGTTTTTT. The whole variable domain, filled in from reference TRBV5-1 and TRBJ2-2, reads KAGVTQTPRYLIKTRGQQVTLSCSPISGHRSVSWYQQTPGQGLQFLFEYFSETQRNKGNFPGRFSGRQFSNSRSEMNVSTLELGDSALYLCASSRQGPGELFFGEGSRLTVL.